This T cell receptor (beta chain) emerged from a study of T cells in localized non-small cell lung cancer. Study findings and constraints: Owing to sequencing of a solitary tumor region, heterogeneity cannot be discounted. Out of the top 100 tumor clones, a median around 50 were seen in adjacent lung.

On this clone: What it binds is unknown.

The protocol was immunoSEQ multiplex PCR, while the TCRdb copy is restricted to in-frame clones and leaves out a portion. The sample has about 11,000 clones, approximately 90% seen once. The sample was peripheral blood, taken before any cancer treatment. The sequence was collected from a male donor at least 60 years old with stage III lung adenocarcinoma.

The CDR3 DNA follows: TGTGCCAGCAGCCCCCTCGGGTCGGACACCGGGGAGCTGTTTTTT. As protein: CASSPLGSDTGELFF. The J gene is TRBJ2-2, the V gene TRBV7-2; D is uncertain. This CDR3 is built from 15 residues. V lost 5 bases to trimming and J lost 3 bases, with 13 bases between them. Germline assignment: CDR1 SGHTA and CDR2 FQGNSA.